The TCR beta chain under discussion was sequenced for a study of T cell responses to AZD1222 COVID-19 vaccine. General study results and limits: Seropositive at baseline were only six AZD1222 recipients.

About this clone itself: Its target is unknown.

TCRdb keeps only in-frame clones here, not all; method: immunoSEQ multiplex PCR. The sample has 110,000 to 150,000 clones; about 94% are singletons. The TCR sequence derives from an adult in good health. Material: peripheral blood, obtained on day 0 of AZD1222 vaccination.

CDR3 sequence reads: CASSHDNQPQHF. The CDR3 DNA sequence: TGTGCCAGCAGCCACGACAATCAGCCCCAGCATTTT. This chain connects TRBV7-9 to TRBJ1-5; no firm D call. The CDR3 runs to 12 residues. CDR1 SEHNR and CDR2 FQNEAQ come from the germline V gene (reference sequence). V was cut by 5 bases and J by 3 bases, with 5 bases left in between. Full variable domain (outside the CDR3, taken from reference TRBV7-9 and TRBJ1-5): DTGVSQNPRHKITKRGQNVTFRCDPISEHNRLYWYRQTLGQGPEFLTYFQNEAQLEKSRLLSDRFSAERPKGSFSTLEIQRTEQGDSAMYLCASSHDNQPQHFGDGTRLSIL.